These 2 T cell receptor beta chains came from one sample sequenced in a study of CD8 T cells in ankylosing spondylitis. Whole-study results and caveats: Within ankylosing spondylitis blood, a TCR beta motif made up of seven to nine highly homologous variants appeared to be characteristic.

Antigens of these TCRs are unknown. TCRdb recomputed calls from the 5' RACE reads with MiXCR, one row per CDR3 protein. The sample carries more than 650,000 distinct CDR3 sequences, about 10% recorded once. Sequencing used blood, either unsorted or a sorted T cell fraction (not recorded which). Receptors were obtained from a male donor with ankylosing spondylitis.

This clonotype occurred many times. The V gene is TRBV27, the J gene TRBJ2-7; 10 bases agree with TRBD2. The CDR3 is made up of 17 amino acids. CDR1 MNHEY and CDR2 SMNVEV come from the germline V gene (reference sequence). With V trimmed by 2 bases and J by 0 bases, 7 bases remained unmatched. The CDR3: CASSLRPLAGSSYEQYF. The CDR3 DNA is TGTGCCAGCAGTTTACGCCCACTAGCGGGAAGCTCCTACGAGCAGTACTTC.

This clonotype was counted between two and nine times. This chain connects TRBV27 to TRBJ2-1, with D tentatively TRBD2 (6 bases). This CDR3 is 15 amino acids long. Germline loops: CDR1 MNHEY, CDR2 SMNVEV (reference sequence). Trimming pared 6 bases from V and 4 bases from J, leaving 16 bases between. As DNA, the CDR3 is TGTGCCAGCAGGTTGGGGGGACTGTGGTACAATGAGCAGTTCTTC. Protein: CASRLGGLWYNEQFF.